This T cell receptor (beta chain) originates from a study of neurological immune-mediated disorders. Worth noting for this clonotype: A much larger clone lies a single base off, so this may be a read error.

The CDR3 has 12 amino acids. The V end lost 2 bases, the J end lost 5 bases, and 7 bases lay between the germline ends. Germline CDR1 is SQVTM and CDR2 is ANQGSEA. TCRdb used MiXCR to reprocess the 5' RACE reads, holding one entry per CDR3 protein. The table lists 45,000 to 70,000 distinct CDR3 sequences, approximately 4% of them singletons, with about 3.1% in the top ten. The receptor comes from a man over 45 with multiple sclerosis. Sample: PBMCs. The chain recombines TRBV29-1 with TRBJ2-1; D remains ambiguous. CDR3 amino acids: CSVEQSDNEQFF. CDR3 in DNA: TGCAGCGTTGAACAGAGCGACAATGAGCAGTTCTTC.